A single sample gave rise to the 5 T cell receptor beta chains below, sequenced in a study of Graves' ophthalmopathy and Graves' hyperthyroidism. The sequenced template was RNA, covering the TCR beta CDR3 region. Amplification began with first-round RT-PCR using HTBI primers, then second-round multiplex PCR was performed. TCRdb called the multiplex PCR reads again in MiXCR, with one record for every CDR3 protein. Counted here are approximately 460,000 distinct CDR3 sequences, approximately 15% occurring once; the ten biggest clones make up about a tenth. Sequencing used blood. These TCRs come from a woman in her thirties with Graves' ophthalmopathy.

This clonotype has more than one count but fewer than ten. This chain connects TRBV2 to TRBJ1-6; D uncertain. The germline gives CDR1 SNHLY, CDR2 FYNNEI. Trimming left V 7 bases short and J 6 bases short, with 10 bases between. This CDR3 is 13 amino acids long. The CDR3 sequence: CASTGISNSPLHF. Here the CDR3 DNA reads TGTGCCAGCACGGGAATCTCTAATTCACCCCTCCACTTT. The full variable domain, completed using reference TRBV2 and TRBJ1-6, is EPEVTQTPSHQVTQMGQEVILRCVPISNHLYFYWYRQILGQKVEFLVSFYNNEISEKSEIFDDQFSVERPDGSNFTLKIRSTKLEDSAMYFCASTGISNSPLHFGNGTRLTVT.

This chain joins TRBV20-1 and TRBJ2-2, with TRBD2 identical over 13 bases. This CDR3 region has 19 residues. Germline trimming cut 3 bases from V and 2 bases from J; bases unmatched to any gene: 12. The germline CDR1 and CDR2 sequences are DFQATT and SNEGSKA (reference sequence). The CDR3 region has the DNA TGCAGTGCTAGGGGGACTAGCGGGGCCTTATACTCCAACACCGGGGAGCTGTTTTTT. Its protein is CSARGTSGALYSNTGELFF.

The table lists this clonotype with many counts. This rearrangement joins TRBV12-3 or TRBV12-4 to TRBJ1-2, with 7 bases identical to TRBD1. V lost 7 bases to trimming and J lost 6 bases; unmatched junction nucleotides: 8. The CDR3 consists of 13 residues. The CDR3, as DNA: TGTGCCAGCAATACACCGGGACAGCATGGCTACACCTTC. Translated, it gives CASNTPGQHGYTF.

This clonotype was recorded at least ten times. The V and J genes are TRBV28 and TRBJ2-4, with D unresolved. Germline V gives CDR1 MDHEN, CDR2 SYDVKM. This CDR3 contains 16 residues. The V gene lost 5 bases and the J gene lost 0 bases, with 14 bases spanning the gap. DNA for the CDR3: TGTGCCAGCAGTCCCAGACCATATCTAGCCAAAAACATTCAGTACTTC. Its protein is CASSPRPYLAKNIQYF.

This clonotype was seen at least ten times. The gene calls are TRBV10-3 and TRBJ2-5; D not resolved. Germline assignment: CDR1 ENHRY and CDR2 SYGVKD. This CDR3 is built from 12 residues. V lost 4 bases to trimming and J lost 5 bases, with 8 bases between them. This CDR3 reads CAISGIGETQYF. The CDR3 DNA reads TGTGCCATCAGTGGGATTGGGGAGACCCAGTACTTC.